Sequencing of this T cell receptor beta chain was carried out in a study of T cell repertoires in cytomegalovirus infection (dated by TCRdb to the late 2010s). Concerning the study at large: Alongside well-studied HLA-B-restricted epitopes, the peptide stimulations were aimed at recently identified HLA-C-restricted CMV epitopes, whose presentation resists viral immunomodulation. Because public TCR beta signatures pointed to carriage of CMV infection together with the matching HLA type, the HLA type of each donor mattered for the analysis.

The CDR3, from cysteine to phenylalanine, totals 17 residues. Left in the record is the CDR3 DNA by itself, 51 bases read in frame from the first base. CDR1 and CDR2 are drawn from the germline V gene: MGHRA, YSYEKL. Trimming removed 0 bases from V and 3 bases from J, leaving 15 bases between the germline ends. The data were produced on an Illumina HiSeq 1500. In TCRdb, the public reads were trimmed at Q25 with fastp and aligned with MiXCR, with productive beta chains retained. All rows with the same CDR3 protein become a single entry with the most common DNA and genes. This sample gives roughly 990,000 distinct CDR3 sequences in total; approximately 32% of them show up just once. In total, the top ten clones hold around an eighth of the sample. What the treatment or condition label conveys for this sample: in vitro stimulation with specific CMV peptide epitopes to enrich CMV-specific T cells. Study-wide conclusions, independent of this receptor: In both this cohort and an independent roughly 330-donor cohort, the cumulative frequency of public TCR beta family members distinguished carriers of CMV infection plus the relevant HLA type. The ex vivo response was dominated by HLA-C-restricted CMV-specific TCR beta clonotypes, which also provided the single most frequent clonotype in two of eight donors.

To note about this clonotype: The antigen it binds to is not known. The input lacks base qualities; no much larger clone sits a single base away.

The source is a human donor in good health (CMV status not recorded). Some clones in this sample may be carry-over from other donors' samples. The input for sequencing was cultured CD8+ T cells from PBMCs, taken from culture after CMV antigen stimulation. The sequence links TRBV4-1 to TRBJ2-1; the D gene is perhaps TRBD1 or TRBD2, each of them matching over 5 bases. The CDR3 in this case is CASSQDGRVGDYNEQFF. The nucleotide sequence is given as TGCGCCAGCAGCCAAGATGGGAGAGTAGGGGACTACAATGAGCAGTTCTTC.